This TCR beta chain was found in a study of a mutant IDH1 vaccine in newly diagnosed glioma. Across the whole study: Eight vaccine injections were given to patients in weeks 1, 3, 5, 7, 11, 15, 19 and 23. Treated patients, averaging roughly 40 years, were around 62% male and about 38% female.

Trimming took 0 bases from V and 8 from J, leaving 13 bases between them. CDR3 length: 15 residues. Germline-derived CDR1 and CDR2 are SGHTA and FQGTGA. Profiling relied on immunoSEQ multiplex PCR, and the TCRdb table lists in-frame clones only, not all of them. The table lists tens of thousands of clones, over 75% of them singletons, with about 0.61% in the top ten. Noted time point: week 5, during vaccination. Topical imiquimod accompanied each vaccine dose, which consisted of 300 ug of mutant IDH1 20-mer peptide. Worth noting for this clone: What it binds is unknown.

The input for sequencing was PBMCs, taken from a glioma patient whose treatment included an IDH1 peptide vaccine. The genes are TRBV7-3 and TRBJ1-4; D perhaps matches TRBD1 (6 bases). This clonotype originated in a woman in her fifties or sixties with glioma. DNA for the CDR3: TGTGCCAGCAGCTTAACGGGGCAAACAGGGGAAAAACTGTTTTTT. It encodes CASSLTGQTGEKLFF.